A single sample gave rise to the 27 T cell receptor beta chains below, sequenced in a study of blood T cell repertoires in COVID-19. Repertoires were generated with immunoSEQ multiplex PCR, while TCRdb's copy carries only in-frame clones and drops some. Here the sample spans about 140,000 clones, 84% being singletons. Sequenced sample: peripheral blood. Receptor source: a man aged 30 to 45 with COVID-19, enrolled during active disease.

The chain employs TRBV5-6 and TRBJ1-4; no reliable D call. CDR1 and CDR2 from the germline V gene are SGHDT and YYEEEE. The V and J ends lost 4 bases and 4 bases respectively, with 17 bases between them. This CDR3 region has 16 residues. CDR3 nucleotide sequence: TGTGCCAGCAGCCCTGGTCGGAGGTACGGTAATGAAAAACTGTTTTTT. Amino acid sequence: CASSPGRRYGNEKLFF.

This clone has more than one count but fewer than ten. V usage is TRBV7-2 and J usage is TRBJ2-7; D is unclear. CDR3 length equals 12 residues. Germline CDR1 reads SGHTA; CDR2 reads FQGNSA. The V end was cut by 6 bases, the J end by 5 bases, with 11 bases between. The CDR3 nucleotides are TGTGCCAGCAGTTTCGGAGTCCACGAGCAGTACTTC. Residues: CASSFGVHEQYF.

The chain combines TRBV6-2 or TRBV6-3 with TRBJ2-6, with 12 bases identical to TRBD1. The germline CDR1 and CDR2 sequences are MNHEY and SVGEGT. Trimming cost V 6 bases and J 4 bases; bases outside gene matches: 10. The CDR3 runs 18 residues. Written as DNA, the CDR3 is TGTGCCAGCAGCCCCCGGGACAGGGGGCGAACGGGGGCCAACGTCCTGACTTTC. It specifies CASSPRDRGRTGANVLTF.

The V gene is TRBV9, the J gene TRBJ2-1, with 13 bases lining up with TRBD2. V was clipped by 0 bases and J by 8 bases; unmatched bases: 11. The CDR3 spans 18 residues. CDR1 and CDR2 from the germline V gene are SGDLS and YYNGEE. The DNA for the CDR3 is TGTGCCAGCAGCGTAGGTGGGGGAACTAGCGGGAGGGACGATGAGCAGTTCTTC. Translation gives CASSVGGGTSGRDDEQFF.

The chain joins TRBV4-3 to TRBJ2-2; D call uncertain. CDR1 LGHNA and CDR2 YSLEER come from the germline V gene. Trimming stripped 0 bases from V and 1 base from J, with 6 bases between. CDR3 length equals 15 residues. The CDR3 reads CASSQETQNTGELFF. CDR3 DNA: TGCGCCAGCAGCCAAGAAACACAGAACACCGGGGAGCTGTTTTTT.

V gene TRBV13 combines with J gene TRBJ2-3; D remains ambiguous. Trimming pared 5 bases from V and 3 bases from J, leaving 9 bases between. The CDR3 length is 13 residues. Germline CDR1 is PRHDT and CDR2 is FYEKMQ (reference sequence). The CDR3 loop is CASSETLTDTQYF. The CDR3 region has the DNA TGTGCCAGCAGCGAAACACTAACAGATACGCAGTATTTT.

The chain uses TRBV10-3 and TRBJ2-3, with 7 bases aligning to TRBD2. CDR1 is ENHRY and CDR2 is SYGVKD in the germline V gene. The CDR3 consists of 15 residues. The V and J ends lost 3 bases and 2 bases, in that order; junction bases with no gene match: 5. CDR3 sequence reads: CAISELARHTDTQYF. DNA of the CDR3: TGTGCCATCAGTGAACTAGCGCGCCACACAGATACGCAGTATTTT.

The sample holds one count of this clone. The CDR3 spells CASSQGTSGAGEQFF. The CDR3 region has the DNA TGTGCCAGCAGCCAAGGGACTAGCGGAGCGGGTGAGCAGTTCTTC. The J gene is TRBJ2-1, the V gene TRBV4-2; 10 bases line up with TRBD2. The V segment lost 1 base and the J segment 9 bases; nucleotides outside the gene matches: 6. Germline CDR1 reads LGHNA; CDR2 reads YNFKEQ. The CDR3 extends over 15 amino acids.

V usage is TRBV11-2 and J usage is TRBJ2-3, with D possibly being TRBD2 (5 bases). The V end was cut by 0 bases, the J end by 0 bases, with 7 bases between. CDR3 length: 15 residues. The V gene's germline CDR1 is SGHAT and CDR2 FQNNGV. In DNA, the CDR3 is TGTGCCAGCAGCTTAGACTGGACTAGCACAGATACGCAGTATTTT. It translates to CASSLDWTSTDTQYF.

This chain connects TRBV11-2 to TRBJ2-1; TRBD2 matches at 7 bases. The CDR3 extends over 14 amino acids. The junction had 5 bases not matched to a gene; V was cut back by 0 bases and J by 9 bases. In germline, CDR1 is SGHAT, CDR2 FQNNGV. This chain's CDR3 is CASSLESGITEQFF. DNA for the CDR3: TGTGCCAGCAGCTTAGAAAGCGGGATAACTGAGCAGTTCTTC.

This clone appeared a few times. This sequence joins TRBV2 and TRBJ2-1; possible D gene TRBD2, 6 bases. Trimming cost V 6 bases and J 1 base, with 10 bases left between them. This CDR3 has 14 amino acids. CDR1 and CDR2 (germline): SNHLY, FYNNEI. In DNA form, the CDR3 reads TGTGCCAGCAGGGGTGGGACTTCCTACAATGAGCAGTTCTTC. Translating it yields CASRGGTSYNEQFF.

V gene TRBV10-3 combines with J gene TRBJ1-2; D gene uncertain. V lost 5 bases, J lost 2 bases, and 18 bases lay in between. The CDR3 consists of 16 residues. From germline, CDR1 is ENHRY and CDR2 SYGVKD. CDR3 nucleotide sequence: TGTGCCATCAGTTTTGGGGAGGGAAGCACAAACTATGGCTACACCTTC. It specifies CAISFGEGSTNYGYTF.

The chain joins TRBV6-5 to TRBJ2-5; 7 positions match TRBD1. CDR3 length: 14 residues. J lost 1 base, V lost 3 bases, and 2 bases had no gene match. Germline V gives CDR1 MNHEY, CDR2 SVGAGI. Here the CDR3 DNA reads TGTGCCAGCAGTTATTGGGACAGCCAAGAGACCCAGTACTTC. Its translation: CASSYWDSQETQYF.

CDR3 coding DNA: TGTGCCAGCAGTTACTCTATCCTAGCTGGCGACGAGCAGTTCTTC. Translation gives CASSYSILAGDEQFF. The chain employs TRBV6-6 and TRBJ2-1, with D maybe TRBD2 (5 bases). There are 15 residues in the CDR3. Deletions cut 0 bases from V and 10 bases from J, with 16 bases between. Germline CDR1 reads MNHNY; CDR2 reads SVGAGI (reference sequence).

The chain uses TRBV19 and TRBJ2-3; 14 bases line up with TRBD2. Germline trimming cut 6 bases from V and 7 bases from J; bases unmatched to any gene: 6. Germline V lookup: CDR1 LNHDA, CDR2 SQIVND (reference sequence). This CDR3 region has 15 residues. CDR3 protein: CASSFGTSGSNTQYF. In DNA form, the CDR3 reads TGTGCCAGTAGCTTCGGGACTAGCGGGAGTAATACGCAGTATTTT. Full variable domain (remainder filled in from reference TRBV19 and TRBJ2-3): DGGITQSPKYLFRKEGQNVTLSCEQNLNHDAMYWYRQDPGQGLRLIYYSQIVNDFQKGDIAEGYSVSREKKESFPLTVTSAQKNPTAFYLCASSFGTSGSNTQYFGPGTRLTVL.

This chain joins TRBV7-2 and TRBJ2-3; D perhaps matches TRBD2 (5 bases). CDR3 length: 15 residues. V was pared by 4 bases and J by 2 bases, with 13 bases between. Germline assignment: CDR1 SGHTA and CDR2 FQGNSA. The CDR3 loop reads CASSYRSGDTDTQYF. CDR3 bases: TGTGCCAGCAGCTATAGGAGCGGAGACACAGATACGCAGTATTTT. Full variable domain (missing parts from reference TRBV7-2 and TRBJ2-3): GAGVSQSPSNKVTEKGKDVELRCDPISGHTALYWYRQSLGQGLEFLIYFQGNSAPDKSGLPSDRFSAERTGGSVSTLTIQRTQQEDSAVYLCASSYRSGDTDTQYFGPGTRLTVL.

The chain couples TRBV2 to TRBJ2-7, with 8 bases matching TRBD1. Germline values: CDR1 SNHLY, CDR2 FYNNEI. The CDR3 contains 15 residues. Trimming cost V 8 bases and J 5 bases; bases outside gene matches: 14. CDR3 amino acids: CASVGRDRYSHEQYF. CDR3 sequence (DNA): TGTGCCAGCGTCGGCCGGGACAGGTATTCCCACGAGCAGTACTTC.

This clone was found a few times. The chain links TRBV7-2 to TRBJ2-1; no clear D. CDR1 SGHTA and CDR2 FQGNSA come from the germline V gene. Deletions cut 5 bases from V and 7 bases from J, with 9 bases between. This CDR3 is 12 amino acids long. CDR3 in DNA: TGTGCCAGCAGCCCGACTCGAAATGAGCAGTTCTTC. This gives the protein CASSPTRNEQFF.

In this sample, this clone turned up once. The chain combines TRBV2 with TRBJ2-7; 11 bases fit TRBD2. The germline V gene encodes CDR1 SNHLY and CDR2 FYNNEI. This CDR3 has 12 amino acids. Trimming cost V 9 bases and J 10 bases; bases outside gene matches: 8. For the CDR3, the DNA is TGTGCCAGTGGGCTAGCGGGAGGCTTACAGTACTTC. Encoded protein: CASGLAGGLQYF.

This chain connects TRBV7-3 to TRBJ2-1; D unclear. The CDR3 sequence is 16 residues long. With 2 bases removed from V and 0 bases from J, the gap between germline ends came to 11 bases. CDR1 is SGHTA, CDR2 FQGTGA, per germline. The CDR3 coding sequence is TGTGCCAGCAGCTTACGGAGCGAGAGCTCCTACAATGAGCAGTTCTTC. It translates to CASSLRSESSYNEQFF.

J is TRBJ2-3 and V is TRBV19, with D perhaps matching TRBD2 (6 bases). V was pared by 6 bases and J by 2 bases, with 18 bases between. CDR1 is LNHDA, CDR2 SQIVND, per germline (reference sequence). The CDR3 consists of 16 residues. In nucleotides, the CDR3 is TGTGCCAGTAGAGGCGGGAACAGACCAGCCACAGATACGCAGTATTTT. The encoded protein is CASRGGNRPATDTQYF. The whole variable domain, remainder taken from reference TRBV19 and TRBJ2-3, is DGGITQSPKYLFRKEGQNVTLSCEQNLNHDAMYWYRQDPGQGLRLIYYSQIVNDFQKGDIAEGYSVSREKKESFPLTVTSAQKNPTAFYLCASRGGNRPATDTQYFGPGTRLTVL.

The J gene is TRBJ1-3, the V gene TRBV21-1; the table's D call, TRBD1, has no DNA check behind it. TRBV21-1 is noted as a pseudogene. This CDR3 spans 17 amino acids. CDR3 protein: CASSKEDNSRAGNTIYF. CDR3 nucleotides: TGTGCCAGCAGCAAAGAAGACAACAGCAGGGCTGGAAACACCATATATTTT.

The V gene is TRBV30, the J gene TRBJ2-7; D not resolved. This CDR3 spans 12 amino acids. The ends were cut back, 5 bases at V and 5 bases at J, with 13 bases in the middle. CDR1 is GTSNPN, CDR2 SVGIG, per germline (reference sequence). CDR3 coding DNA: TGTGCCTGGCTACCAAGACGGGACGAGCAGTACTTC. Its translation: CAWLPRRDEQYF.

This clone was seen only once. J is TRBJ2-7 and V is TRBV6-4; D may be TRBD2 (7 bases). The CDR3 is made up of 15 amino acids. V was shortened by 8 bases and J by 6 bases, with 23 bases between the two germline ends. Germline lookup yields CDR1 MRHNA and CDR2 SNTAGT. CDR3 sequence: CASGTGRGGSGEQYF. CDR3 in DNA: TGTGCCAGCGGAACCGGTAGGGGGGGCTCGGGCGAGCAGTACTTC.

V and J are TRBV11-2 and TRBJ2-5; TRBD2 aligns across 13 bases. The trim removed 5 bases at V and 4 bases at J, leaving 7 bases unmatched. The CDR3 has 16 amino acids. Looked up from germline, CDR1 is SGHAT and CDR2 is FQNNGV. CDR3 nucleotide sequence: TGTGCCAGCAGCCACCGGACTAGCGGGAGAGGAGAGACCCAGTACTTC. Its protein is CASSHRTSGRGETQYF.

The V and J genes are TRBV30 and TRBJ1-5; D gene ambiguous. The CDR3 has 16 amino acids. Germline CDR1 reads GTSNPN; CDR2 reads SVGIG (reference sequence). V was pared by 2 bases and J by 7 bases, with 21 bases between. The CDR3 here is CAWSPPNRGWEQPQHF. CDR3 DNA: TGTGCCTGGAGTCCCCCGAATCGAGGTTGGGAGCAGCCCCAGCATTTT.

The rearrangement uses TRBV2 and TRBJ1-5, with D possibly being TRBD1 (5 bases). The CDR3 totals 15 residues. V was shortened by 4 bases and J by 2 bases, with 12 bases between the two germline ends. The germline V gene has CDR1 SNHLY and CDR2 FYNNEI. CDR3 sequence reads: CASSAARVGNQPQHF. As DNA, the CDR3 is TGTGCCAGCAGTGCTGCCAGGGTGGGCAATCAGCCCCAGCATTTT.